This T cell receptor (beta chain) was sequenced for a study of cytotoxic CD8 clonotypes in ibrutinib-treated CLL. The wider study: In all, about a dozen patients were relapsed/refractory, some 16 were treatment-naive and fewer than 18 were IGHV unmutated. When averaged across all of the samples, the counts came to approximately 250,000 productive templates and tens of thousands of productive rearrangements. Points from the study as a whole: Contraction or stability on treatment characterized the public clonotypes, which were uncommon.

The source of approximately 1.9 micrograms of genomic DNA for TCR beta libraries was cryopreserved PBMCs. Produced via immunoSEQ multiplex PCR; TCRdb's table is partial and in-frame only. The sample has around 310,000 clones, 80% seen once. About this clone: Antigen unknown.

The CDR3 spans 14 residues. V lost 4 bases to trimming and J lost 0 bases, with 10 bases between them. Germline CDR1 MDHEN, CDR2 SYDVKM. This sequence originates from a human donor with chronic lymphocytic leukemia. The chain employs TRBV28 and TRBJ2-7, with TRBD1 as a possible D gene (6 bases). The source was PBMCs, collected before ibrutinib treatment. The CDR3 bases are TGTGCCAGCAGTTGGACAGTCAGCTCCTACGAGCAGTACTTC. Translation gives CASSWTVSSYEQYF. Complete variable domain (other parts from reference TRBV28 and TRBJ2-7): DVKVTQSSRYLVKRTGEKVFLECVQDMDHENMFWYRQDPGLGLRLIYFSYDVKMKEKGDIPEGYSVSREKKERFSLILESASTNQTSMYLCASSWTVSSYEQYFGPGTRLTVT.